These 27 T cell receptor beta chains were all obtained from the same sample, sequenced in a study of glioma-infiltrating T cells after dendritic cell vaccination. TCRdb's copy holds only in-frame clones and misses some; the assay was immunoSEQ multiplex PCR. Found here are 3,200 or so clones, almost 80% of them singletons; the top ten hold about 4.4%. Sequenced here: tumor tissue, sampled before dendritic cell vaccination. These receptors all stem from a human donor with glioblastoma.

The chain has TRBV4-1 and TRBJ1-1; 11 nucleotides align to TRBD1. The CDR3 runs 16 residues. The trim removed 4 bases at V and 3 bases at J, leaving 7 bases unmatched. Germline V gene data show CDR1 as MGHRA and CDR2 as YSYEKL. The CDR3 nucleotides are TGCGCCAGCAGCCGGACGGACAGGGGGCATGACACTGAAGCTTTCTTT. Translated: CASSRTDRGHDTEAFF.

The chain recombines TRBV6-4 with TRBJ1-5, with a possible D match to TRBD1 (6 bases). This CDR3 is 14 amino acids long. The germline V gene encodes CDR1 MRHNA and CDR2 SNTAGT. Trimming cost V 6 bases and J 0 bases, with 9 bases left between them. For the CDR3, the DNA is TGTGCCAGCAGGGGACATGATAGCAATCAGCCCCAGCATTTT. Translating it yields CASRGHDSNQPQHF.

This sequence joins TRBV11-3 and TRBJ2-2; D is unresolved. The germline CDR1 and CDR2 sequences are SGHNT and YENEEA. V gave up 6 bases and J gave up 7 bases, with 6 bases separating them. CDR3 length: 11 residues. The CDR3 bases are TGTGCCAGCAGACGAGGCGGGGAGCTGTTTTTT. Its translation is CASRRGGELFF.

This clone was recorded once. The CDR3 is CASSYPGQEGEQYF. The CDR3 DNA reads as TGCGCCAGCAGTTATCCGGGACAAGAGGGGGAGCAGTACTTC. The V and J genes are TRBV10-2 and TRBJ2-7, with D maybe TRBD1 (6 bases). Trimming took 5 bases from V and 7 from J, leaving 18 bases between them. CDR1 and CDR2 (germline): WSHSY, SAAADI. The CDR3 consists of 14 residues.

This clone was detected once. The chain uses TRBV5-5 and TRBJ1-6; 8 nucleotides agree with TRBD1. The CDR3 sequence is 17 residues long. Per germline, CDR1 SGHKS and CDR2 YYEKEE (reference sequence). Unmatched junction bases numbered 11, after V lost 0 bases and J lost 9 bases. In DNA, the CDR3 is TGTGCCAGCAGCTTGGTTTCGGCTAGGACAGGGAGTTCACCCCTCCACTTT. Its translation: CASSLVSARTGSSPLHF.

This sequence joins TRBV7-8 and TRBJ2-5; 8 bases fit TRBD2. The germline gives CDR1 SGHVS, CDR2 FQNEAQ. The length of the CDR3 is 16 residues. V lost 3 bases to trimming and J lost 5 bases; unmatched junction nucleotides: 11. The CDR3 DNA is TGTGCCAGCAGCTTCTCCCCAGCGGGGGCAGGGGAGACCCAGTACTTC. Encoded protein: CASSFSPAGAGETQYF.

The chain is built from TRBV28 and TRBJ2-7, with 8 nucleotides matching TRBD1. V was pared by 3 bases and J by 3 bases, with 4 bases of the junction left unmatched. The germline V gene encodes CDR1 MDHEN and CDR2 SYDVKM. The CDR3 runs to 14 residues. CDR3 sequence reads: CASSFAGGVYEQYF. CDR3 nucleotides: TGTGCCAGCAGTTTTGCAGGGGGCGTCTACGAGCAGTACTTC.

V and J are TRBV11-2 and TRBJ1-4; the D is unclear. Trimming took off 5 bases at V and 0 bases at J, with 7 bases between the two ends. The CDR3 contains 14 residues. CDR1 and CDR2 from the germline V gene are SGHAT and FQNNGV. The CDR3 sequence is CASSPPATNEKLFF. For the CDR3, the DNA is TGTGCCAGCAGCCCCCCTGCAACTAATGAAAAACTGTTTTTT.

The J gene is TRBJ2-2, the V gene TRBV5-1; 12 bases are shared with TRBD2. Germline CDR1 is SGHRS and CDR2 is YFSETQ. The CDR3 is made up of 18 amino acids. The junction had 10 bases not matched to a gene; V was cut back by 1 base and J by 6 bases. CDR3 protein: CASSLSPSGGGGAGELFF. In DNA form, the CDR3 reads TGCGCCAGCAGCTTGTCGCCTAGCGGGGGGGGCGGCGCCGGGGAGCTGTTTTTT.

A few counts support this clone. J is TRBJ2-3 and V is TRBV9; the match to TRBD2 covers 11 bases. J was trimmed by 2 bases and V by 0 bases; bases with no gene match: 2. CDR1 and CDR2 from the germline V gene are SGDLS and YYNGEE. The CDR3 runs to 16 residues. In nucleotides, the CDR3 is TGTGCCAGCAGCGTAGTGGGACTAGCGGCCACAGATACGCAGTATTTT. Translation: CASSVVGLAATDTQYF.

This chain uses TRBV7-2 with TRBJ2-7, with D tentatively TRBD2 (5 bases). V shed 1 base and J shed 0 bases, with 16 bases lying between them. From germline, CDR1 is SGHTA and CDR2 FQGNSA. The length of the CDR3 is 17 residues. CDR3 amino acids: CASSLEYMLGGSYEQYF. Here the CDR3 DNA reads TGTGCCAGCAGCTTAGAGTACATGCTAGGAGGCTCCTACGAGCAGTACTTC.

This chain's CDR3 is CASSSLPGGGDTQYF. CDR3 in DNA: TGTGCCAGCAGCTCACTCCCGGGGGGGGGAGATACGCAGTATTTT. The rearrangement links TRBV11-2 to TRBJ2-3; 8 bases fit TRBD2. This CDR3 is 15 amino acids long. Germline lookup yields CDR1 SGHAT and CDR2 FQNNGV. The V segment lost 4 bases and the J segment 5 bases; nucleotides outside the gene matches: 8. Drawing the rest from reference TRBV11-2 and TRBJ2-3, the complete variable domain is EAGVAQSPRYKIIEKRQSVAFWCNPISGHATLYWYQQILGQGPKLLIQFQNNGVVDDSQLPKDRFSAERLKGVDSTLKIQPAKLEDSAVYLCASSSLPGGGDTQYFGPGTRLTVL.

The chain is built from TRBV11-3 and TRBJ2-5; 9 nucleotides match TRBD1. The J call could be wrong; TRBJ2-7 is a better fit for the DNA end. CDR1 SGHNT and CDR2 YENEEA come from the germline V gene. The CDR3 extends over 16 amino acids. The CDR3 region has the DNA TGTGCCAGCAGCTCGCCCTCCGGGACAGGGAACTTCGAGCAGTACTTC. It specifies CASSSPSGTGNFEQYF.

The rearrangement links TRBV11-1 to TRBJ2-5, with D perhaps TRBD2 (5 bases). The ends were cut back, 5 bases at V and 1 base at J, with 14 bases in the middle. There are 15 residues in the CDR3. Per germline, CDR1 SGHAT and CDR2 FQDESV (reference sequence). CDR3 sequence reads: CASSPVERSQETQYF. CDR3 DNA: TGTGCCAGCAGCCCGGTTGAGCGGAGCCAAGAGACCCAGTACTTC.

In this sample, this clone turned up a few times. This sequence joins TRBV7-3 and TRBJ2-1; 11 nucleotides line up with TRBD2. V was pared by 6 bases and J by 7 bases, with 11 bases of the junction left unmatched. From germline, CDR1 is SGHTA and CDR2 FQGTGA. The CDR3 consists of 16 residues. CDR3 nucleotides: TGTGCCAGCAGTCCTATCGGGGGGACTAGCGGTAATGAGCAGTTCTTC. Its protein product is CASSPIGGTSGNEQFF. Filled out from reference TRBV7-3 and TRBJ2-1, the complete variable domain reads GAGVSQTPSNKVTEKGKYVELRCDPISGHTALYWYRQSLGQGPEFLIYFQGTGAADDSGLPNDRFFAVRPEGSVSTLKIQRTERGDSAVYLCASSPIGGTSGNEQFFGPGTRLTVL.

This clone has just a few counts. V usage is TRBV11-3 and J usage is TRBJ2-3, with 12 bases aligning to TRBD2. V dropped 4 bases and J dropped 2; count of bases not matched to a gene: 4. CDR1 SGHNT and CDR2 YENEEA come from the germline V gene. The CDR3 spans 16 residues. As DNA, the CDR3 is TGTGCCAGCAGCTCTAGGACTAGCGGGAACACAGATACGCAGTATTTT. Protein sequence: CASSSRTSGNTDTQYF.

The chain employs TRBV19 and TRBJ2-1; D perhaps matches TRBD1 (5 bases). Trimming took 8 bases from V and 8 from J, leaving 13 bases between them. CDR3 size: 12 residues. Germline assignment: CDR1 LNHDA and CDR2 SQIVND (reference sequence). The CDR3 protein is CASGQGFHEQFF. The CDR3 DNA follows: TGTGCCAGTGGCCAGGGTTTCCATGAGCAGTTCTTC.

J is TRBJ2-1 and V is TRBV11-2; D unresolved. Germline lookup yields CDR1 SGHAT and CDR2 FQNNGV. CDR3 length equals 15 residues. Trimming stripped 5 bases from V and 0 bases from J, with 11 bases between. The CDR3 DNA reads as TGTGCCAGCAGCCCTTATATGAGCTCCTACAATGAGCAGTTCTTC. It codes for CASSPYMSSYNEQFF.

The V gene is TRBV19, the J gene TRBJ2-5, with TRBD2 as a possible D gene (5 bases). This CDR3 is built from 15 residues. V lost 6 bases, J lost 3 bases, and 17 bases lay in between. Germline CDR1 LNHDA, CDR2 SQIVND (reference sequence). The CDR3 spells CASRPAGIQKETQYF. The CDR3 bases are TGTGCCAGTAGGCCTGCCGGGATTCAAAAAGAGACCCAGTACTTC.

The chain employs TRBV7-9 and TRBJ1-1, with 7 bases lining up with TRBD1. Looked up from germline, CDR1 is SEHNR and CDR2 is FQNEAQ (reference sequence). This CDR3 has 14 residues. The V gene end was trimmed by 4 bases and the J gene end by 5 bases; junction bases not matched to a gene: 7. CDR3 region: CASSYTGVQTEAFF. CDR3 nucleotide sequence: TGTGCCAGCAGCTATACAGGGGTGCAAACTGAAGCTTTCTTT.

This clone has only a few counts. This chain uses TRBV21-1 with TRBJ1-1; the D segment call TRBD1 is taken from the table without a DNA check. TRBV21-1 is an annotated pseudogene. This CDR3 has 17 residues. In DNA, the CDR3 is TGTGCCAGCAGCACCGCGACAGGGGGCAAGGTAATCACTGAAGCTTTCTTT. This sequence encodes CASSTATGGKVITEAFF.

The chain is built from TRBV9 and TRBJ2-2, with TRBD2 matching 8 bases. V lost 3 bases and J lost 6; bases outside the gene matches: 7. Germline lookup yields CDR1 SGDLS and CDR2 YYNGEE. This CDR3 has 15 residues. CDR3 region: CASSARLALAGELFF. The DNA of the CDR3 is TGTGCCAGCAGCGCCAGACTAGCGCTCGCCGGGGAGCTGTTTTTT.

This clone was seen just once. The chain carries TRBV19 and TRBJ1-2; D is unclear. Germline CDR1 and CDR2: LNHDA and SQIVND (reference sequence). The length of the CDR3 is 13 residues. Trimming removed 7 bases at V and 5 bases at J, with 14 bases between. CDR3 protein: CASTGYPKYGYTF. CDR3 DNA sequence: TGTGCCAGTACCGGGTACCCGAAGTATGGCTACACCTTC.

The CDR3 spells CASSAGGVLTGELFF. CDR3 nucleotides: TGTGCCAGCAGCGCGGGCGGGGTACTCACCGGGGAGCTGTTTTTT. The gene calls are TRBV9 and TRBJ2-2; D possibly corresponds to TRBD2 (6 bases). CDR1 and CDR2 (germline): SGDLS, YYNGEE. CDR3 length: 15 amino acids. Trimming cost V 3 bases and J 4 bases, with 13 bases left between them.

This sequence joins TRBV7-9 and TRBJ2-5, with 15 bases lining up with TRBD2. The germline V gene has CDR1 SEHNR and CDR2 FQNEAQ (reference sequence). The CDR3 is 18 residues long. Trimming took 4 bases from V and 5 from J; bases not matched to a gene: 11. CDR3 sequence (DNA): TGTGCCAGCAGCTCACAAGGACTAGCGGGAGGGCCGGGTGAGACCCAGTACTTC. Amino acid sequence: CASSSQGLAGGPGETQYF.

The chain is built from TRBV6-5 and TRBJ2-7, with 8 nucleotides matching TRBD1. Germline loops: CDR1 MNHEY, CDR2 SVGAGI. Losses at the gene ends were 8 bases for V and 0 bases for J; bases not matched to a gene: 3. The CDR3 is 13 residues long. The CDR3 loop is CASLGQGSYEQYF. The CDR3 DNA reads TGTGCCAGCCTAGGACAGGGCTCCTACGAGCAGTACTTC.

The chain joins TRBV5-6 to TRBJ1-6, with D perhaps matching TRBD1 (5 bases). This CDR3 has 14 amino acids. Germline V gene lookup returns CDR1 SGHDT and CDR2 YYEEEE. Trimming removed 0 bases from V and 10 bases from J, with 11 bases in between. CDR3 in DNA: TGTGCCAGCAGCTTGGCGGGGGTCAGATCACCCCTCCACTTT. Amino acids: CASSLAGVRSPLHF.